The entry below gives a single T cell receptor beta chain sequence along with its context. The antigen remains unidentified. V lost 0 bases to trimming and J lost 5 bases; unmatched junction nucleotides: 2. CDR3 length: 14 amino acids. Germline V gene data show CDR1 as SGHTS and CDR2 as YDEGEE. These data belong to a study of cytomegalovirus exposure and HLA in healthy donors. The study's findings and limits: Later analysis revealed greater clonal expansion in HLA-associated TCR beta chains than in equally common others.

With 60 Vbeta and 13 Jbeta primers, the PCR was carried out. The table came from immunoSEQ multiplex PCR; TCRdb's copy has only in-frame clones and leaves some out. The table records around 130,000 clones, around 82% of them present only once. The V and J genes are TRBV5-8 and TRBJ1-5, with 7 bases aligning to TRBD1. The receptor's source is a man aged 45 to 65 in good health and CMV-seronegative. Specimen: PBMCs. CDR3 nucleotides: TGTGCCAGCAGCTTGGAAAGGGGGCATCAGCCCCAGCATTTT. Protein product: CASSLERGHQPQHF.